The T cell receptor (beta chain) under discussion was sequenced for a study of T cell changes during pregnancy in multiple sclerosis. Clones were sequenced by immunoSEQ multiplex PCR, and TCRdb holds only the in-frame ones, with some missing. The sample has approximately 41,000 clones, 92% seen once. CDR3 length equals 13 residues. Germline CDR1 MNHEY, CDR2 SMNVEV (reference sequence). V was shortened by 5 bases and J by 2 bases, with 10 bases between the two germline ends. The clonotype originates from a female donor with multiple sclerosis, enrolled in a pregnancy study. Sequencing was performed on CD4+ T cells from peripheral blood mononuclear cells, taken in the first trimester of pregnancy. The V and J genes are TRBV27 and TRBJ2-7; tentative D call: TRBD2 (5 bases). The CDR3 nucleotides are TGTGCCAGCAGTCGGACTGCTACCTACGAGCAGTACTTC. It yields the protein CASSRTATYEQYF.